This T cell receptor beta chain was identified during a study of T cell repertoires in cytomegalovirus infection (dated by TCRdb to 2018 to 2020). For the study in its entirety: Peptide stimulations targeted recently identified HLA-C-restricted CMV epitopes, whose presentation resists viral immunomodulation, together with well-studied HLA-B-restricted epitopes. Because public TCR beta signatures pointed to carriage of CMV infection together with the matching HLA type, the HLA type of each donor mattered for the analysis. On the study overall, not on this receptor specifically: The ex vivo response was dominated by HLA-C-restricted CMV-specific TCR beta clonotypes, which also provided the single most frequent clonotype in two of eight donors. In both this cohort and an independent cohort of 352 donors, the cumulative frequency of public TCR beta family members distinguished carriers of CMV infection plus the relevant HLA type.

There are 15 amino acids in the CDR3, from cysteine to phenylalanine inclusive. Kept here is only the CDR3 DNA, which spans 45 bases and is read in frame from base 1. CDR1 and CDR2, per the germline V gene, are SGHAT and FQNNGV. The germline V and J ends show losses of 8 bases and 3 bases respectively, and no gene match explains 3 bases of the junction. This clonotype was seen more than once but under ten times. Its antigen specificity is not known. Base qualities are missing; no much larger clone stands one base away. The treatment or condition label of this sample denotes: in vitro stimulation with specific CMV peptide epitopes to enrich CMV-specific T cells. Sequencing took place on an Illumina HiSeq 1500. Clones were called with MiXCR by TCRdb after fastp trimmed the public reads at Q25, and only in-frame beta chains were retained. Records with the same CDR3 protein are collapsed into one entry carrying the most frequent genes and DNA. The sample has under 90,000 distinct CDR3 sequences on record, more than 40% of them singletons. About 92% of the sample lies in the top ten.

The material was CD8+ T cells from cultured PBMCs, obtained from culture after CMV antigen stimulation. The rearrangement combines TRBV11-2 with TRBJ2-6; 11 nucleotides in the junction match TRBD1. The receptor was isolated from a human donor in good health (CMV status not recorded). Some clones in this sample may be carry-over from other donors' samples. The nucleotides are TGTGCCAGCGGGACAGGGGGATTTGGGGCCAACGTCCTGACTTTC. Translated, this gives CASGTGGFGANVLTF.